The clone carrying this T cell receptor beta chain was picked up many times. No antigen is known for it. V dropped 3 bases and J dropped 1 base, with 14 bases sitting between them. The CDR3 runs to 16 residues. Per germline, CDR1 SGDLS and CDR2 YYNGEE. Quantitative molecular-barcoded 5'-RACE generated the TCR beta libraries. Using its own MiXCR run on the 5' RACE reads, TCRdb lists one record per CDR3 protein. Among more than 150,000 distinct CDR3 sequences listed, 15% to 20% were seen once. The data originate from a study of CD8 T cells in ankylosing spondylitis. Study findings and constraints: Those disease-linked clones were CD8+; they were also relatively rare in peripheral blood. The study looked at matched synovial fluid samples from ankylosing spondylitis patients. Disease-linked clones were reported to be significantly enriched there.

What was sequenced was blood, either unsorted or a sorted T cell fraction (not recorded which). This chain joins TRBV9 and TRBJ1-3; tentatively, D is TRBD1 (6 bases). The clonotype comes from a male donor aged 10-29 years with ankylosing spondylitis or in good health (not recorded which). In DNA, the CDR3 is TGTGCCAGCAGCGCCCAATCCAGGGGTTCTGGAAACACCATATATTTT. Translation: CASSAQSRGSGNTIYF.